This TCR beta chain was obtained from a study of blood T cells in healthy people across ages. Combining a sample-barcoded 5' primer with a J-beta primer mix, a second PCR ran for roughly 7 to 12 cycles. TCRdb ran MiXCR on the 5' RACE reads and lists one entry per CDR3 protein. There are roughly 2 million distinct CDR3 sequences in the sample; around 48% occur only once, and 2.1% lies in the top ten. The V end lost 2 bases, the J end lost 0 bases, and 7 bases lay between the germline ends. CDR1 SQVTM and CDR2 ANQGSEA come from the germline V gene. This CDR3 spans 13 amino acids. The sequenced material came from blood. This sequence joins TRBV29-1 and TRBJ1-1; D not certain. This receptor was obtained from a woman aged 40 to 55 in good health. The CDR3 reads CSVESELNTEAFF. The CDR3 DNA reads as TGCAGCGTTGAATCGGAGTTGAACACTGAAGCTTTCTTT.